This T cell receptor (beta chain) was observed in a study of cytomegalovirus exposure and HLA in healthy donors. About the study: In terms of ancestry, the Caucasian-associated cluster contained about 80% of the approximately 400 genotyped donors. Study-level results: Highly shared sequence variants in one cluster were likely a sequencing artifact.

Vbeta (60) and Jbeta (13) primers were used in the PCR. Some clones are missing from TCRdb's copy, which holds only in-frame ones; the method was immunoSEQ multiplex PCR. The sample holds 120,000 to 150,000 clones, roughly 80% seen once. For this clone: Its target is not known.

Sequencing used PBMCs. The TCR comes from a female donor in good health and CMV-seronegative.

CDR3 sequence reads: CASSRLGSGNTIYF. The CDR3 nucleotides read TGTGCCAGCAGCCGACTGGGCTCTGGAAACACCATATATTTT. This chain uses TRBV7-2 with TRBJ1-3; D ambiguous. Germline CDR1 reads SGHTA; CDR2 reads FQGNSA. Trimming pared 5 bases from V and 0 bases from J, leaving 8 bases between. The CDR3 extends over 14 amino acids.